Shown below are 14 T cell receptor beta chains from a single sample sequenced in a study of OX40 agonist ivuxolimab in advanced cancers. Sequencing used immunoSEQ multiplex PCR; TCRdb keeps in-frame clones, though not all of them. Counted here are 48,000 or so clones, 70% to 85% occurring once; the ten biggest clones make up around 1.1%. Material: CD4+ or CD8+ T cells sorted from blood, obtained in a trial of the OX40 agonist ivuxolimab. All receptors derive from an adult with an advanced solid tumor such as melanoma, head and neck, liver or kidney cancer.

V and J are TRBV29-1 and TRBJ2-3; D may be TRBD1 (6 bases). The germline V and J ends were trimmed by 6 bases and 0 bases, with 19 bases remaining between them. The CDR3 has 16 residues. CDR1 and CDR2 from the germline V gene are SQVTM and ANQGSEA. The CDR3 region has the DNA TGCAGCGTCGCAGCGACAGGCCACTCTAGCACAGATACGCAGTATTTT. Translation gives CSVAATGHSSTDTQYF.

This chain links TRBV18 with TRBJ1-5; 7 nucleotides match TRBD1. This CDR3 spans 15 amino acids. With 3 bases clipped from V and 5 bases from J, the junction kept 7 bases outside the gene matches. Germline CDR1 is KGHSH and CDR2 is LQKENI. CDR3 sequence: CASSPAAGGDQPQHF. CDR3 bases: TGTGCCAGCTCACCCGCGGCAGGGGGAGATCAGCCCCAGCATTTT.

V and J are TRBV19 and TRBJ1-1; D is unclear. Germline V gene sequence: CDR1 LNHDA, CDR2 SQIVND (reference sequence). The ends were cut back, 5 bases at V and 0 bases at J, with 10 bases in the middle. The CDR3 loop spans 14 amino acids. The CDR3 reads CASSARGLNTEAFF. DNA of the CDR3: TGTGCCAGTAGTGCCCGAGGGCTGAACACTGAAGCTTTCTTT. The variable domain in full, completed from reference TRBV19 and TRBJ1-1, reads DGGITQSPKYLFRKEGQNVTLSCEQNLNHDAMYWYRQDPGQGLRLIYYSQIVNDFQKGDIAEGYSVSREKKESFPLTVTSAQKNPTAFYLCASSARGLNTEAFFGQGTRLTVV.

The chain employs TRBV7-3 and TRBJ2-3, with 9 bases fitting TRBD2. The V gene's germline CDR1 is SGHTA and CDR2 FQGTGA. The CDR3 extends over 15 amino acids. V shed 1 base and J 7 bases; nucleotides not matched to a gene: 6. Here the CDR3 DNA reads TGTGCCAGCAGCTTAATGCGGGGGGGCGAATATACGCAGTATTTT. Its protein is CASSLMRGGEYTQYF. The full variable domain, with the rest looked up from reference TRBV7-3 and TRBJ2-3, is GAGVSQTPSNKVTEKGKYVELRCDPISGHTALYWYRQSLGQGPEFLIYFQGTGAADDSGLPNDRFFAVRPEGSVSTLKIQRTERGDSAVYLCASSLMRGGEYTQYFGPGTRLTVL.

This chain uses TRBV19 with TRBJ2-7; 13 bases line up with TRBD2. Germline V gene sequence: CDR1 LNHDA, CDR2 SQIVND (reference sequence). The CDR3 covers 17 residues. The V segment lost 1 base and the J segment 5 bases; nucleotides outside the gene matches: 8. For the CDR3, the DNA is TGTGCCAGTAGTATAGGTCAACTAGCGGGAGGGCCGGACGAGCAGTACTTC. Protein: CASSIGQLAGGPDEQYF.

The V and J genes are TRBV6-1 and TRBJ1-2; D possibly corresponds to TRBD1 (5 bases). The CDR3 totals 14 residues. The ends were cut back, 9 bases at V and 8 bases at J, with 22 bases in the middle. Germline CDR1 MNHNS, CDR2 SASEGT. For the CDR3, the DNA is TGTGCCAGATACATCTGGGGGGGAGCAGGGGGCTACACCTTC. Amino acids: CARYIWGGAGGYTF.

This clone has just a few counts. This chain connects TRBV7-9 to TRBJ1-1; a weak D match, TRBD1 (5 bases). The CDR3 covers 15 residues. V lost 5 bases and J 6 bases, leaving 19 bases between the germline ends. Per the germline V gene, CDR1 is SEHNR and CDR2 is FQNEAQ (reference sequence). The CDR3 DNA follows: TGTGCCAGCAGCAGGGACTTAGGCGGCGGGGCTGAAGCTTTCTTT. Translating it yields CASSRDLGGGAEAFF.

The rearrangement joins TRBV4-2 to TRBJ2-7; 11 bases are a match to TRBD1. Germline V gives CDR1 LGHNA, CDR2 YNFKEQ. The CDR3 spans 20 residues. The J segment lost 1 base and the V segment lost 2 bases, leaving 16 bases of the junction unmatched. The CDR3 DNA reads as TGTGCCAGCAGCCAACCGGGACAGGGGGGCAATTTTGCCCTTTCCTACGAGCAGTACTTC. The encoded protein is CASSQPGQGGNFALSYEQYF.

The V call is TRBV4-1, the J call TRBJ1-4; D gene unclear. The CDR3 runs to 15 residues. The V end was cut by 0 bases, the J end by 8 bases, with 13 bases between. The germline V gene encodes CDR1 MGHRA and CDR2 YSYEKL. This CDR3 is CASSQEGSRGEKLFF. The CDR3 coding sequence is TGCGCCAGCAGCCAAGAGGGGTCCCGAGGGGAAAAACTGTTTTTT.

This chain links TRBV11-2 with TRBJ2-7; a possible D gene is TRBD2 (5 bases). CDR1 is SGHAT, CDR2 FQNNGV, per germline. The CDR3 extends over 15 amino acids. V lost 0 bases to trimming and J lost 0 bases, with 9 bases between them. In nucleotides, the CDR3 is TGTGCCAGCAGCTTAGAAGTGGGGAGCTCCTACGAGCAGTACTTC. This encodes CASSLEVGSSYEQYF.

This clone was picked up one time. The rearrangement links TRBV4-2 to TRBJ2-7; 7 nucleotides line up with TRBD1. V shed 0 bases, J shed 2 bases, and the junction held 4 bases outside the gene matches. This CDR3 has 15 amino acids. Germline-derived CDR1 and CDR2 are LGHNA and YNFKEQ. CDR3 nucleotide sequence: TGTGCCAGCAGCCAAGAGACAGGGCAGGCCTACGAGCAGTACTTC. It yields the protein CASSQETGQAYEQYF.

This chain links TRBV14 with TRBJ2-1; no definite D call. CDR3 length: 16 residues. Trimming stripped 1 base from V and 2 bases from J, with 12 bases between. Germline V gene lookup returns CDR1 SGHDN and CDR2 FVKESK. The CDR3 DNA reads as TGTGCCAGCAGCCAAGTTAACCGTGGGACCTACAATGAGCAGTTCTTC. It specifies CASSQVNRGTYNEQFF.

The rearrangement links TRBV30 to TRBJ2-3; D is ambiguous. Germline V lookup: CDR1 GTSNPN, CDR2 SVGIG (reference sequence). This CDR3 region has 13 residues. V lost 4 bases and J lost 7, with 15 bases in between. The CDR3 spells CAWNGIGIYTQYF. CDR3 bases: TGTGCCTGGAATGGCATTGGGATTTATACGCAGTATTTT. Based on the CDR3 plus reference TRBV30 and TRBJ2-3, the full variable domain is SQTIHQWPATLVQPVGSPLSLECTVEGTSNPNLYWYRQAAGRGLQLLFYSVGIGQISSEVPQNLSASRPQDRQFILSSKKLLLSDSGFYLCAWNGIGIYTQYFGPGTRLTVL.

V and J are TRBV30 and TRBJ2-1, with 12 bases identical to TRBD2. CDR1 and CDR2 (germline): GTSNPN, SVGIG (reference sequence). J was trimmed by 8 bases and V by 1 base; bases with no gene match: 6. The CDR3 is made up of 15 amino acids. Here the CDR3 reads CAWSGGLAGGHEQFF. The CDR3, as DNA: TGTGCCTGGAGTGGGGGGCTAGCGGGAGGGCATGAGCAGTTCTTC.